The 13 T cell receptor beta chains below were found in one sample sequenced in a study of CD8+ T cells in alopecia areata. The treatment denotes: oral pan-JAK inhibitor, 5-10 mg twice daily. RNA extraction was followed by reverse transcription into cDNA, which acted as the sequencing template. Data came from immunoSEQ multiplex PCR; TCRdb stores just in-frame clones and leaves some out. This table holds about 270,000 clones, about 60% found once. The specimen comprised CD4+ T cells sorted from blood, sampled at week 52, from a patient treated with tofacitinib. These receptors all come from a human donor with alopecia areata.

This clone was detected only once. This same CDR3 is encoded by further DNA sequences in the sample. Written as DNA, the CDR3 is TGCGCCAGCAGCCAAGCCAGCGGAGTCTACGAGCAGTACTTC. Its translation is CASSQASGVYEQYF. The rearrangement links TRBV4-1 to TRBJ2-7; maybe TRBD2 (5 bases). From germline, CDR1 is MGHRA and CDR2 YSYEKL. V lost 1 base and J 3 bases, leaving 10 bases between the germline ends. The CDR3 loop spans 14 amino acids.

Comment on this clone: This CDR3 is also generated by other DNA sequences in the sample. The chain carries TRBV6-6 and TRBJ2-5; D not resolved. Germline lookup yields CDR1 MNHNY and CDR2 SVGAGI (reference sequence). This CDR3 is 12 amino acids long. With 0 bases removed from V and 5 bases from J, the gap between germline ends came to 4 bases. The DNA for the CDR3 is TGTGCCAGCAGTTACTCTAGGGAGACCCAGTACTTC. This translates into CASSYSRETQYF.

V and J are TRBV7-8 and TRBJ1-5; D ambiguous. With 3 bases removed from V and 5 bases from J, the gap between germline ends came to 5 bases. CDR3 length: 12 residues. In germline, CDR1 is SGHVS, CDR2 FQNEAQ. This chain's CDR3 is CASSFGDQPQHF. CDR3 DNA: TGTGCCAGCAGCTTTGGGGATCAGCCCCAGCATTTT.

The V call is TRBV2, the J call TRBJ2-6; possibly TRBD1 for D (6 bases). Trimming cost V 4 bases and J 2 bases, with 9 bases left between them. CDR1 is SNHLY, CDR2 FYNNEI, per germline. The CDR3 covers 15 residues. CDR3 sequence reads: CASSAQGAGANVLTF. For the CDR3, the DNA is TGTGCCAGCAGTGCACAGGGAGCTGGGGCCAACGTCCTGACTTTC.

With regard to this clone: Germline is not matched at one junction end, which may reflect a read error. This chain connects TRBV27 to TRBJ2-3; D unresolved. This CDR3 comprises 13 residues. Germline loops: CDR1 MNHEY, CDR2 SMNVEV (reference sequence). The CDR3: CASRAHGTDTQYF. In DNA form, the CDR3 reads TGTGCCAGCAGGGCACATGGCACGGATACGCAGTATTTT.

This sequence joins TRBV27 and TRBJ2-7; perhaps TRBD2 as D (5 bases). Per germline, CDR1 MNHEY and CDR2 SMNVEV (reference sequence). V dropped 6 bases and J dropped 5 bases, with 17 bases sitting between them. The CDR3 runs 14 residues. The CDR3 nucleotides are TGTGCCAGCAGCCTATTATCCGCGGGCCACGAGCAGTACTTC. Its translation: CASSLLSAGHEQYF.

CDR3 sequence: CASSLGLIYNEQFF. For the CDR3, the DNA is TGCGCCAGCAGCTTGGGTCTAATCTACAATGAGCAGTTCTTC. The chain is built from TRBV5-1 and TRBJ2-1, with D uncertain. This CDR3 comprises 14 residues. Germline V lookup: CDR1 SGHRS, CDR2 YFSETQ. Trimming stripped 0 bases from V and 3 bases from J, with 7 bases between.

The sample holds a few counts of this clone. The rearrangement joins TRBV19 to TRBJ2-1; TRBD1 matches at 8 bases. This CDR3 contains 14 residues. The V gene end was trimmed by 6 bases and the J gene end by 6 bases; junction bases not matched to a gene: 7. The germline CDR1 and CDR2 sequences are LNHDA and SQIVND (reference sequence). In nucleotides, the CDR3 is TGTGCCAGTAGGATTGGACAGGGAAGCAATGAGCAGTTCTTC. This sequence encodes CASRIGQGSNEQFF.

The V and J genes are TRBV7-3 and TRBJ2-5, with D uncertain. The CDR3 is made up of 16 amino acids. CDR1 and CDR2 from the germline V gene are SGHTA and FQGTGA. With 1 base removed from V and 2 bases from J, the gap between germline ends came to 14 bases. CDR3 loop: CASSLSALPPQETQYF. CDR3 sequence (DNA): TGTGCCAGCAGCTTAAGCGCTTTGCCCCCACAAGAGACCCAGTACTTC.

The rearrangement uses TRBV30 and TRBJ1-4; weak D call: TRBD1 (6 bases). The CDR3 totals 14 residues. Germline loops: CDR1 GTSNPN, CDR2 SVGIG (reference sequence). Trimming stripped 2 bases from V and 8 bases from J, with 15 bases between. CDR3 loop: CAWSPGARGEKLFF. Written as DNA, the CDR3 is TGTGCCTGGAGTCCAGGGGCCCGGGGGGAAAAACTGTTTTTT.

The chain uses TRBV10-3 and TRBJ2-7; D might be TRBD2 (6 bases). The CDR3 spans 12 residues. Germline V gene lookup returns CDR1 ENHRY and CDR2 SYGVKD. V lost 6 bases and J 7 bases, leaving 13 bases between the germline ends. The CDR3 region has the DNA TGTGCCATCAGGGGGACGGGGGATGAGCAGTACTTC. It is translated as CAIRGTGDEQYF.

This clone has just a few counts. CDR3 loop: CASSLGLAYNEQFF. The CDR3 DNA reads as TGCGCCAGCAGCTTGGGCCTAGCCTACAATGAGCAGTTCTTC. This chain uses TRBV5-1 with TRBJ2-1; D is unresolved. V lost 0 bases and J 2 bases, leaving 6 bases between the germline ends. The germline V gene has CDR1 SGHRS and CDR2 YFSETQ. This CDR3 comprises 14 residues.

The rearrangement links TRBV18 to TRBJ1-1, with D possibly TRBD1 on 5 matching bases. The germline CDR1 and CDR2 sequences are KGHSH and LQKENI. CDR3 size: 15 residues. Deletions cut 2 bases from V and 4 bases from J, with 14 bases between. CDR3 coding DNA: TGTGCCAGCTCACCAAATAGCGGGGGTGGCACTGAAGCTTTCTTT. It encodes CASSPNSGGGTEAFF.